The entry that follows covers one TCR beta chain sequence. What it binds is unknown. This sample was taken from a study of cytomegalovirus exposure and HLA in healthy donors. Study results and limitations: Common viral pathogens seemed to be connected with several of the most significant clusters, according to a later analysis. One later analysis reportedly identified an Asian-associated ancestry cluster that showed fewer N-insertions than the roughly 600-donor mean.

Each donor was nominally healthy when sampled (though unrecorded immune exposures were likely). It was with 60 Vbeta and 13 Jbeta primers that the PCR ran. Profiling relied on immunoSEQ multiplex PCR, and the TCRdb table lists in-frame clones only, not all of them. Of about 240,000 clones detected, about 80% appear once; the ten largest clones hold 5.4%. Material for sequencing was PBMCs. The clonotype comes from a woman aged 40 to 50 in good health and CMV-seropositive.

The CDR3 nucleotides are TGTGCCAGCAGCTACCCCCGAGGGGGCACGAACACTGAAGCTTTCTTT. Encoded protein: CASSYPRGGTNTEAFF. V is TRBV11-3 and J is TRBJ1-1, with 7 bases aligning to TRBD1. Germline lookup yields CDR1 SGHNT and CDR2 YENEEA. The CDR3 runs to 16 residues. The V segment lost 4 bases and the J segment 1 base; nucleotides outside the gene matches: 9.